These 5 T cell receptor beta chains came from one sample sequenced in a study of blood T cell repertoires in COVID-19. Sequencing was performed with immunoSEQ multiplex PCR; in TCRdb, only in-frame clones are kept and a portion is missing. The repertoire holds approximately 330,000 clones, 80% to 90% seen once, with roughly a tenth in the top ten. The sample consisted of peripheral blood. These receptor sequences come from a man in his thirties or forties with COVID-19, enrolled during active disease.

This rearrangement joins TRBV27 to TRBJ2-3, with 9 bases lining up with TRBD2. V dropped 2 bases and J dropped 0; count of bases not matched to a gene: 3. Germline V lookup: CDR1 MNHEY, CDR2 SMNVEV (reference sequence). The CDR3 totals 16 residues. In DNA form, the CDR3 reads TGTGCCAGCAGTTTAGGCGGGGGGGGAAGCACAGATACGCAGTATTTT. Translated, it gives CASSLGGGGSTDTQYF.

This chain links TRBV5-4 with TRBJ2-7; weak D call: TRBD2 (6 bases). The germline gives CDR1 SGHNT, CDR2 YYREEE (reference sequence). Between the trimmed V and J ends, which lost 2 bases and 2 bases, there was a span of 11 bases. The CDR3 is made up of 14 amino acids. CDR3 in DNA: TGTGCCAGCAGCTTATCCGGGAGAGCCTACGAGCAGTACTTC. Its protein is CASSLSGRAYEQYF.

This clone came up a few times. This chain's CDR3 is CASSQDMAGNTIYF. The CDR3 coding sequence is TGCGCCAGCAGCCAAGACATGGCTGGAAACACCATATATTTT. This chain joins TRBV5-1 and TRBJ1-3; unclear D gene. Germline V gene data show CDR1 as SGHRS and CDR2 as YFSETQ. V was shortened by 4 bases and J by 2 bases, with 10 bases between the two germline ends. CDR3 length: 14 amino acids.

The J gene is TRBJ2-7, the V gene TRBV14; 7 bases agree with TRBD2. V was pared by 0 bases and J by 2 bases, with 10 bases of the junction left unmatched. CDR1 is SGHDN and CDR2 is FVKESK in the germline V gene. The CDR3 covers 17 residues. The CDR3 DNA sequence: TGTGCCAGCAGCCAAGAGGGGGGGTGGTATAAGCCCTACGAGCAGTACTTC. Encoded protein: CASSQEGGWYKPYEQYF.

The V and J genes are TRBV11-2 and TRBJ2-1, with 11 positions matching TRBD2. Per germline, CDR1 SGHAT and CDR2 FQNNGV. The CDR3 loop spans 16 amino acids. J gave up 0 bases and V 5 bases, and 3 bases lay outside the gene matches. CDR3 sequence: CASSGSGGGSYNEQFF. The CDR3 DNA reads TGTGCCAGCAGCGGTAGCGGGGGGGGCTCCTACAATGAGCAGTTCTTC.